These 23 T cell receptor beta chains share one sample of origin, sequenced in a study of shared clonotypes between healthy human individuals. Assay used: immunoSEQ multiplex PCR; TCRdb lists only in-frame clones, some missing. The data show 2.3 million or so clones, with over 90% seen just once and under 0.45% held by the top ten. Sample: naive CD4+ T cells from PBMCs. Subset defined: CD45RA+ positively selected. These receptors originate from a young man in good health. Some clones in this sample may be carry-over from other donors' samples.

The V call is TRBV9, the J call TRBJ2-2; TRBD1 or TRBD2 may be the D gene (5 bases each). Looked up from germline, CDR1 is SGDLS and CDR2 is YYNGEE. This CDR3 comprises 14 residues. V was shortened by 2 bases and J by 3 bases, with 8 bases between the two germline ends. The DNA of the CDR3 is TGTGCCAGCAGCGTTTGGGGGTACACCGGGGAGCTGTTTTTT. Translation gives CASSVWGYTGELFF.

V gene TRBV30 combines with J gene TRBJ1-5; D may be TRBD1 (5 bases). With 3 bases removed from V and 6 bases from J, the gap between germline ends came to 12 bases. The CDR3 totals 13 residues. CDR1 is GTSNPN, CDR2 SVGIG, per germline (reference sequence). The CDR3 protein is CAWSGTLGQPQHF. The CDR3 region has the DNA TGTGCCTGGAGCGGGACCCTGGGTCAGCCCCAGCATTTT.

This chain's CDR3 is CASSFYGGAETQYF. The CDR3 nucleotides are TGCGCCAGCAGCTTCTACGGCGGGGCCGAGACCCAGTACTTC. J is TRBJ2-5 and V is TRBV4-1, with a weak D call TRBD2 (6 bases). V was trimmed by 5 bases and J by 5 bases, leaving 15 bases between them. This CDR3 is built from 14 residues. Germline values: CDR1 MGHRA, CDR2 YSYEKL.

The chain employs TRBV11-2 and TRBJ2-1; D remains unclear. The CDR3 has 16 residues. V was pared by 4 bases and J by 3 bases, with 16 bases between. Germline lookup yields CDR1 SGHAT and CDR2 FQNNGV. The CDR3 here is CASSSAPATDYNEQFF. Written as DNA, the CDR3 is TGTGCCAGCAGCTCCGCCCCAGCTACGGACTACAATGAGCAGTTCTTC.

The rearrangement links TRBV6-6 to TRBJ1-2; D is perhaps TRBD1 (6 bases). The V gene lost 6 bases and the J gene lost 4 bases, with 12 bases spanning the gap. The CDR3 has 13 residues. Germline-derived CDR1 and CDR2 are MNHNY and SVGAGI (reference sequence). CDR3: CASRGGQLYGYTF. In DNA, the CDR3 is TGTGCCAGCAGGGGAGGACAGCTCTATGGCTACACCTTC.

This CDR3 reads CASSSILAAAYEQYF. The CDR3 nucleotides are TGTGCCAGCAGTTCCATACTAGCGGCTGCCTACGAGCAGTACTTC. The chain employs TRBV6-5 and TRBJ2-7; 8 bases are a match to TRBD2. Germline V gives CDR1 MNHEY, CDR2 SVGAGI. CDR3 length equals 15 residues. J was trimmed by 2 bases and V by 4 bases; bases with no gene match: 7.

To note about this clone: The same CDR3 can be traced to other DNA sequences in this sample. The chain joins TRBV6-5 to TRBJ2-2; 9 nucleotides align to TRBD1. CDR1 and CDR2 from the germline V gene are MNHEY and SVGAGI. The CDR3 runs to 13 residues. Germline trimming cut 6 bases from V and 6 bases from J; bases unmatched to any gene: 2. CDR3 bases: TGTGCCAGCAGCTACAGGGGGCCCGGGGAGCTGTTTTTT. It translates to CASSYRGPGELFF.

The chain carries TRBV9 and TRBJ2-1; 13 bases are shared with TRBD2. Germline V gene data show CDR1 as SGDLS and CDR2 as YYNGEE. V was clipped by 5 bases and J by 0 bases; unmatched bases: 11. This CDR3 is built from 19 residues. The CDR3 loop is CASSPIFGTSGISYNEQFF. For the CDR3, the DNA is TGTGCCAGCAGTCCTATCTTTGGGACTAGCGGGATCTCCTACAATGAGCAGTTCTTC.

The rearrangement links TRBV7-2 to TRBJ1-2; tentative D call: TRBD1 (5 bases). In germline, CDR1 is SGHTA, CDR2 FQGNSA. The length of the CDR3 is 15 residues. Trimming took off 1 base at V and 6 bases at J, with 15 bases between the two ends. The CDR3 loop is CASSLDGGAGNGYTF. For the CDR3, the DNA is TGTGCCAGCAGCTTAGACGGTGGGGCAGGGAATGGCTACACCTTC.

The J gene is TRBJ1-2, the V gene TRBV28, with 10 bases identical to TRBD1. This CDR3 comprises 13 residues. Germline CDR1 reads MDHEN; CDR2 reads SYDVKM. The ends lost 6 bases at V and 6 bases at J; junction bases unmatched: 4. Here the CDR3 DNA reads TGTGCCAGCAGAAGACAGGGGGCACATGGCTACACCTTC. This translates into CASRRQGAHGYTF.

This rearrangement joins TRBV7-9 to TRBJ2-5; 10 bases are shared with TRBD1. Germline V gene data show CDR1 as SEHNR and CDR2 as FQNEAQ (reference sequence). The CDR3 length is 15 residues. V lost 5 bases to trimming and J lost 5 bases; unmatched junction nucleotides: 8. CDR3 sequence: CASSLMTGGGETQYF. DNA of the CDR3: TGTGCCAGCAGCCTAATGACAGGGGGCGGGGAGACCCAGTACTTC. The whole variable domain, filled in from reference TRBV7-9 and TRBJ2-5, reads DTGVSQNPRHKITKRGQNVTFRCDPISEHNRLYWYRQTLGQGPEFLTYFQNEAQLEKSRLLSDRFSAERPKGSFSTLEIQRTEQGDSAMYLCASSLMTGGGETQYFGPGTRLLVL.

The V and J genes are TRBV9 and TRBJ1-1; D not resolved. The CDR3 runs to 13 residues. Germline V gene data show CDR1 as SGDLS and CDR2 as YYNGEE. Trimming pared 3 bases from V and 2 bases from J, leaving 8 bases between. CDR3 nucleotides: TGTGCCAGCAGCGCGGCAGACAACACTGAAGCTTTCTTT. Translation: CASSAADNTEAFF.

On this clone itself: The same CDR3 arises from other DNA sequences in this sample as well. The CDR3 DNA sequence: TGTGCCAGCAGTTCGGGGTATAGCAATCAGCCCCAGCATTTT. This gives the protein CASSSGYSNQPQHF. This chain joins TRBV6-5 and TRBJ1-5; the D is unclear. Germline CDR1 MNHEY, CDR2 SVGAGI. V was cut by 4 bases and J by 0 bases, with 7 bases left in between. This CDR3 comprises 14 residues.

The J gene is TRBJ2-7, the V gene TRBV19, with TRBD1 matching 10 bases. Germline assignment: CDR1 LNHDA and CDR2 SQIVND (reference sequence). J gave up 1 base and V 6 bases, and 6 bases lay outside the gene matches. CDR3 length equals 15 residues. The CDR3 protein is CASRARDRGSYEQYF. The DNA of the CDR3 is TGTGCCAGTAGGGCTCGGGACAGGGGATCCTACGAGCAGTACTTC.

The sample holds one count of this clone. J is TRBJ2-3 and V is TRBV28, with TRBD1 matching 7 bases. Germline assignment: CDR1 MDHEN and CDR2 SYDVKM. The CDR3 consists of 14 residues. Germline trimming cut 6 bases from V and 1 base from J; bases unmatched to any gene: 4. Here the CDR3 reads CASSTDRGTDTQYF. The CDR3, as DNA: TGTGCCAGCAGCACCGACAGGGGCACAGATACGCAGTATTTT.

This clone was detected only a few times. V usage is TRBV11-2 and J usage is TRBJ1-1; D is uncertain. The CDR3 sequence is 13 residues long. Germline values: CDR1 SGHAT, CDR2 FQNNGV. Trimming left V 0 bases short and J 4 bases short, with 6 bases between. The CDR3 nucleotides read TGTGCCAGCAGCTTAGAATCGGGCACTGAAGCTTTCTTT. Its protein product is CASSLESGTEAFF.

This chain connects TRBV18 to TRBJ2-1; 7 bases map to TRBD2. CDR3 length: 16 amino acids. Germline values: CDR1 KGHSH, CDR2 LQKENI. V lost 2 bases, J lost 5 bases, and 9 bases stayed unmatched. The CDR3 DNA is TGTGCCAGCTCACCATTGTTGGCTAGCGGCCACAATGAGCAGTTCTTC. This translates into CASSPLLASGHNEQFF.

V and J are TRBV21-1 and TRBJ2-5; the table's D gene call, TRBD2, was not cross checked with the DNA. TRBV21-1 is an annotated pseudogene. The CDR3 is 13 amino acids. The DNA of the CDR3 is TGTGCCAGCAGCCTGCGACGGGGGGAGACCCAGTACTTC. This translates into CASSLRRGETQYF.

CDR3 in DNA: TGTGCCAGCAGAAAGACAGGGAACTCCTACGAGCAGTACTTC. Translating it yields CASRKTGNSYEQYF. The chain employs TRBV6-4 and TRBJ2-7; TRBD1 aligns across 7 bases. There are 14 residues in the CDR3. V trimming: 6 bases; J trimming: 0 bases; junction bases outside the gene matches: 5. From germline, CDR1 is MRHNA and CDR2 SNTAGT.

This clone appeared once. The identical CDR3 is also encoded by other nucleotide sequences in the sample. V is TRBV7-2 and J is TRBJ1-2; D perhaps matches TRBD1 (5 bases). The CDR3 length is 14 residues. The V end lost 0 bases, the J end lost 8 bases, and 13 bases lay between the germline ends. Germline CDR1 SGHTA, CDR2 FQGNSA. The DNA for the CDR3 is TGTGCCAGCAGCTTAGCTTGGCAGGGTCACGGCTACACCTTC. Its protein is CASSLAWQGHGYTF.

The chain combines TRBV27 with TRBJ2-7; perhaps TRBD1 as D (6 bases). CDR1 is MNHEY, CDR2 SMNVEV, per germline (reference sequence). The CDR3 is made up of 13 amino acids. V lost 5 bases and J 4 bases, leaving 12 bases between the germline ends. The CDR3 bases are TGTGCCAGCAGTATCCAGGGGAAATACGAGCAGTACTTC. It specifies CASSIQGKYEQYF.

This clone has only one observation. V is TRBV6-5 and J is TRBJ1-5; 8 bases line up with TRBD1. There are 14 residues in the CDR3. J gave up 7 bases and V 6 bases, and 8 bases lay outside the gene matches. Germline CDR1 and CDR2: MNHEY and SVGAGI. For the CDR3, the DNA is TGTGCCAGCAGAATCGGACAGGGAAGGCAGCCCCAGCATTTT. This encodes CASRIGQGRQPQHF.

The CDR3 spells CASTPGTGHEKLFF. The CDR3 DNA reads as TGTGCCAGCACACCCGGGACAGGCCATGAAAAACTGTTTTTT. The chain recombines TRBV28 with TRBJ1-4, with TRBD1 matching over 8 bases. With 7 bases clipped from V and 6 bases from J, the junction kept 7 bases outside the gene matches. The CDR3 has 14 amino acids. CDR1 MDHEN and CDR2 SYDVKM come from the germline V gene.